One T cell receptor (beta chain) is described in this entry. Its antigen remains unidentified. The sample carries other DNA sequences with the same CDR3. The CDR3 extends over 13 amino acids. The V gene's germline CDR1 is SGHNT and CDR2 YYREEE (reference sequence). V was trimmed by 1 base and J by 1 base, leaving 4 bases between them. This record belongs to a study of shared clonotypes between healthy human individuals. Findings of the study overall: Blood alone was sampled, and tissue repertoires likely differ.

Assay execution proceeded at the deep level. How the authors handled the data: Junction-only sequences without quality scores came from ImmunoSEQ, so filtering differed. The method was immunoSEQ multiplex PCR; TCRdb's version includes in-frame clones alone and lacks a portion of them. Clonal size and the V and J genes are those of that table, whereas D and trimming came from the DNA. The table has some 2,500,000 clones, less than 95% seen once. Sequencing was done on a sample of naive CD4+ T cells from PBMCs. Indicated subset: CD45RA+ positively selected. The source is a man between 18 and 35 years old in good health. Some clones in this sample may be carry-over from other donors' samples. The chain carries TRBV5-4 and TRBJ2-3; D is undetermined. CDR3 nucleotides: TGTGCCAGCAGCTTGAGGGGCACAGATACGCAGTATTTT. Its protein product is CASSLRGTDTQYF.